This record concerns one T cell receptor (beta chain) sequence. This specimen belongs to a study of blood T cell repertoires in COVID-19. For the study at large: The United States, Italy and Spain provided the acute and convalescent COVID-19 samples. Sources were T cells, B-cell-depleted T cells, or PBMCs; the material itself was cDNA or gDNA.

The CDR3 sequence is 14 residues long. Germline V gene sequence: CDR1 MNHNS, CDR2 SASEGT. The V segment lost 3 bases and the J segment 4 bases; nucleotides outside the gene matches: 2. Measured with immunoSEQ multiplex PCR; TCRdb has only the in-frame clones, and not every one. The sample holds about 110,000 clones, roughly 82% seen once. Source material: peripheral blood. The TCR comes from a woman aged 60-75 years with acute or convalescent COVID-19. V and J are TRBV6-1 and TRBJ1-2; 10 nucleotides agree with TRBD1. In DNA form, the CDR3 reads TGTGCCAGCAGTGACCGGACAGGGGGCTATGGCTACACCTTC. Its translation: CASSDRTGGYGYTF.